The 19 T cell receptor beta chains below come from one sample, sequenced in a study of identifying expanded T cells in peripheral blood. Only in-frame clones appear in the TCRdb table, and some are missing; sequencing was by immunoSEQ multiplex PCR. The sample shows 110,000 or so clones, around 89% of them seen only once. Sample: blood. The receptors stem from a person aged 18 to 75 in good health.

A few counts support this clone. This sequence joins TRBV25-1 and TRBJ1-5; D call uncertain. Trimming pared 4 bases from V and 4 bases from J, leaving 8 bases between. The CDR3 is 13 amino acids. Per the germline V gene, CDR1 is MGHDK and CDR2 is SYGVNS. CDR3 in amino acids: CASSGTRNQPQHF. CDR3 DNA sequence: TGTGCCAGCAGTGGTACACGAAATCAGCCCCAGCATTTT.

This clone has only one observation. The chain carries TRBV20-1 and TRBJ2-7; D remains ambiguous. Per germline, CDR1 DFQATT and CDR2 SNEGSKA (reference sequence). Trimming took 0 bases from V and 5 from J, leaving 5 bases between them. The CDR3 consists of 11 residues. The CDR3 sequence: CSARDADEQYF. The DNA of the CDR3 is TGCAGTGCTAGAGATGCGGACGAGCAGTACTTC.

This clone was found once. The chain combines TRBV5-6 with TRBJ1-1; 10 bases line up with TRBD1. Germline V gene data show CDR1 as SGHDT and CDR2 as YYEEEE. V lost 1 base, J lost 4 bases, and 1 base stayed unmatched. The CDR3 has 14 amino acids. CDR3 nucleotide sequence: TGTGCCAGCAGCTTGCGGACAGGGGGCACTGAAGCTTTCTTT. This encodes CASSLRTGGTEAFF.

The gene calls are TRBV11-1 and TRBJ2-1; the match to TRBD1 covers 8 bases. V shed 1 base and J 1 base; nucleotides not matched to a gene: 9. The germline gives CDR1 SGHAT, CDR2 FQDESV (reference sequence). CDR3 size: 18 residues. In nucleotides, the CDR3 is TGTGCCAGCAGCTTAGGGGGCCGGACAGGGAGTTCCTACAATGAGCAGTTCTTC. As protein: CASSLGGRTGSSYNEQFF.

This rearrangement joins TRBV19 to TRBJ2-5, with TRBD1 matching 9 bases. CDR1 LNHDA and CDR2 SQIVND come from the germline V gene (reference sequence). The CDR3 is made up of 14 amino acids. V gave up 9 bases and J gave up 5 bases; unmatched junction bases: 10. CDR3 nucleotide sequence: TGTGCCAGCCCCGGGACAGGGTTTTGCGAGACCCAGTACTTC. Its protein is CASPGTGFCETQYF.

For the CDR3, the DNA is TGTGCCAGCAGTTTAGACAGGGTCGGCTACACCTTC. It specifies CASSLDRVGYTF. The V and J genes are TRBV28 and TRBJ1-2, with 7 bases fitting TRBD1. This CDR3 has 12 residues. After removal of 2 bases from V and 8 bases from J, the junction contained 2 bases not matched to a gene. Germline values: CDR1 MDHEN, CDR2 SYDVKM.

CDR3 nucleotides: TGTGCCAGCAGTGAGTTCCTCGAGAGCGGGGAGCTGTTTTTT. As protein: CASSEFLESGELFF. This chain uses TRBV6-4 with TRBJ2-2, with D hard to call. Trimming pared 3 bases from V and 7 bases from J, leaving 12 bases between. The CDR3 is 14 residues long. Looked up from germline, CDR1 is MRHNA and CDR2 is SNTAGT.

About this clone: Other DNA sequences within the sample encode an identical CDR3. The CDR3 spells CASSLVQGLTGEEQYF. In nucleotides, the CDR3 is TGCGCCAGCAGCTTAGTACAGGGGCTAACCGGGGAGGAGCAGTACTTC. This chain uses TRBV5-1 with TRBJ2-7; TRBD1 matches at 7 bases. Germline lookup yields CDR1 SGHRS and CDR2 YFSETQ. CDR3 size: 16 residues. The V gene end was trimmed by 2 bases and the J gene end by 7 bases; junction bases not matched to a gene: 15.

This sequence joins TRBV18 and TRBJ2-2; D may correspond to TRBD1 or TRBD2 (5 bases each). The germline V and J ends were trimmed by 4 bases and 6 bases, with 12 bases remaining between them. The CDR3 sequence is 14 residues long. Looked up from germline, CDR1 is KGHSH and CDR2 is LQKENI. The CDR3 is CASSLWGSAGELFF. CDR3 in DNA: TGTGCCAGCTCACTGTGGGGGAGCGCCGGGGAGCTGTTTTTT.

This chain links TRBV19 with TRBJ2-1; 15 bases map to TRBD2. V shed 3 bases, J shed 4 bases, and the junction held 7 bases outside the gene matches. The CDR3 runs to 18 residues. Germline V gives CDR1 LNHDA, CDR2 SQIVND (reference sequence). The CDR3 is CASSIGGLAGGVYNEQFF. CDR3 nucleotides: TGTGCCAGTAGTATTGGGGGACTAGCGGGAGGTGTATACAATGAGCAGTTCTTC.

This clone came up a few times. The chain carries TRBV5-1 and TRBJ2-7; D is undetermined. The germline V and J ends were trimmed by 3 bases and 0 bases, with 10 bases remaining between them. This CDR3 is 14 amino acids long. Per germline, CDR1 SGHRS and CDR2 YFSETQ. The CDR3 sequence: CASSYGSSSYEQYF. In DNA form, the CDR3 reads TGCGCCAGCAGCTACGGGTCGAGCTCCTACGAGCAGTACTTC. Combining the CDR3 with reference TRBV5-1 and TRBJ2-7 gives the whole variable domain KAGVTQTPRYLIKTRGQQVTLSCSPISGHRSVSWYQQTPGQGLQFLFEYFSETQRNKGNFPGRFSGRQFSNSRSEMNVSTLELGDSALYLCASSYGSSSYEQYFGPGTRLTVT.

The genes are TRBV6-5 and TRBJ1-2; D gene ambiguous. The germline V and J ends were trimmed by 0 bases and 7 bases, with 9 bases remaining between them. The CDR3 is 13 residues long. The germline V gene has CDR1 MNHEY and CDR2 SVGAGI. CDR3: CASSYSGFLGYTF. The DNA for the CDR3 is TGTGCCAGCAGTTACTCAGGGTTTCTTGGCTACACCTTC.

The rearrangement uses TRBV5-1 and TRBJ2-2; 9 nucleotides agree with TRBD1. The CDR3 loop spans 15 amino acids. CDR1 and CDR2 (germline): SGHRS, YFSETQ. V lost 4 bases, J lost 3 bases, and 4 bases stayed unmatched. The CDR3 region has the DNA TGCGCCAGCAGCCAAAGGACAGGGGACACCGGGGAGCTGTTTTTT. The encoded protein is CASSQRTGDTGELFF.

The CDR3 protein is CASSLESGSEQFF. In DNA form, the CDR3 reads TGTGCCAGCTCCCTCGAGTCTGGGAGTGAGCAGTTCTTC. This chain connects TRBV2 to TRBJ2-1; D is perhaps TRBD2 (5 bases). The CDR3 sequence is 13 residues long. Germline V gene lookup returns CDR1 SNHLY and CDR2 FYNNEI. V lost 8 bases and J lost 9, with 17 bases in between.

The chain uses TRBV7-9 and TRBJ1-4; D unclear. Germline V gives CDR1 SEHNR, CDR2 FQNEAQ (reference sequence). The CDR3 has 16 residues. With 4 bases removed from V and 0 bases from J, the gap between germline ends came to 12 bases. The CDR3, as DNA: TGTGCCAGCAGCTCCCTCCCGGGTACAACTAATGAAAAACTGTTTTTT. Protein product: CASSSLPGTTNEKLFF.

This sequence joins TRBV6-4 and TRBJ1-2; D may be TRBD1 (5 bases). This CDR3 is 13 amino acids long. Germline lookup yields CDR1 MRHNA and CDR2 SNTAGT. The germline V and J ends were trimmed by 6 bases and 8 bases, with 16 bases remaining between them. The CDR3 nucleotides read TGTGCCAGCAGCCCATTGGGGGTCGGAGGCTACACCTTC. This sequence encodes CASSPLGVGGYTF.

This clone was found once. The chain couples TRBV30 to TRBJ1-2; D unresolved. Trimming took off 1 base at V and 6 bases at J, with 12 bases between the two ends. CDR3 length equals 13 residues. Germline-derived CDR1 and CDR2 are GTSNPN and SVGIG (reference sequence). The DNA for the CDR3 is TGTGCCTGGAGTGGGAGGGTTAGGAATGGCTACACCTTC. Amino acids: CAWSGRVRNGYTF. Using reference TRBV30 and TRBJ1-2 for the parts outside the CDR3, the full variable domain is SQTIHQWPATLVQPVGSPLSLECTVEGTSNPNLYWYRQAAGRGLQLLFYSVGIGQISSEVPQNLSASRPQDRQFILSSKKLLLSDSGFYLCAWSGRVRNGYTFGSGTRLTVV.

The rearrangement links TRBV7-2 to TRBJ1-4; D might be TRBD1 (5 bases). Looked up from germline, CDR1 is SGHTA and CDR2 is FQGNSA. The CDR3 runs to 15 residues. Trimming took 5 bases from V and 3 from J, leaving 13 bases between them. The CDR3 here is CASSPDGGANEKLFF. The DNA for the CDR3 is TGTGCCAGCAGCCCGGACGGGGGGGCTAATGAAAAACTGTTTTTT.

The rearrangement uses TRBV28 and TRBJ2-1; D is unclear. Trimming left V 8 bases short and J 0 bases short, with 5 bases between. There are 12 residues in the CDR3. CDR1 is MDHEN, CDR2 SYDVKM, per germline. The CDR3 spells CASHSSYNEQFF. The DNA of the CDR3 is TGTGCCAGCCACAGCTCCTACAATGAGCAGTTCTTC. Using reference TRBV28 and TRBJ2-1 for the parts outside the CDR3, the full variable domain is DVKVTQSSRYLVKRTGEKVFLECVQDMDHENMFWYRQDPGLGLRLIYFSYDVKMKEKGDIPEGYSVSREKKERFSLILESASTNQTSMYLCASHSSYNEQFFGPGTRLTVL.